The source of this T cell receptor (beta chain) is a study of T cells in Graves' hyperthyroidism and ophthalmopathy. Whole-study findings and limits: Blood held most thyroid clonotypes expanded above 0.001 frequency. Ophthalmopathy stood apart from stable hyperthyroidism in a 13 V-J model.

Template material for amplifying TCR beta CDR3 regions consisted of RNA transcripts. A set of HTBI primers served as the primers for a first-round RT-PCR of the TCR CDR3. TCRdb re-analysed the multiplex PCR reads in MiXCR, keeping a single row per CDR3 protein. The sample holds some 650,000 distinct CDR3 sequences, approximately 15% seen once. Based on clinical symptoms, serum thyroxine and TRAb, thyroid ultrasound and orbital computed tomography, diagnoses were reached. Germline loops: CDR1 SGHTA, CDR2 FQGNSA. The CDR3 loop spans 15 amino acids. Between the trimmed V and J ends, which lost 5 bases and 9 bases, there was a span of 20 bases. Many counts were recorded for this clonotype. What it binds is unknown.

The TCR sequence derives from a woman in her forties with Graves' ophthalmopathy. The sequenced sample was blood. The V gene is TRBV7-2, the J gene TRBJ2-1, with a tentative D call TRBD2 (7 bases). The CDR3 nucleotides are TGTGCCAGCAGCCCCAGTGGGGGGGCTTCGGGTGAGCAGTTCTTC. This codes for CASSPSGGASGEQFF. The full variable domain, completed using reference TRBV7-2 and TRBJ2-1, is GAGVSQSPSNKVTEKGKDVELRCDPISGHTALYWYRQSLGQGLEFLIYFQGNSAPDKSGLPSDRFSAERTGGSVSTLTIQRTQQEDSAVYLCASSPSGGASGEQFFGPGTRLTVL.